The 22 T cell receptor beta chains reported below all come from one sample, sequenced in a study of identical twins. TCRdb re-called the 5' RACE reads through MiXCR, storing one row per CDR3 protein. This sample has around 510,000 distinct CDR3 sequences, with roughly an eighth found just once. These data also formed part of another study, on yellow fever vaccine responses in identical twins.

The sequencing sample was made of CD4+ T cells sorted from blood. All receptors come from a woman aged 18-29 years in good health.

The V call is TRBV3-1, the J call TRBJ2-7, with D unresolved. The V gene's germline CDR1 is LGHDT and CDR2 YNNKEL (reference sequence). V was clipped by 1 base and J by 1 base, with 11 bases between them. CDR3 length: 15 residues. This chain's CDR3 is CASSQGAPSSYEQYF. CDR3 nucleotide sequence: TGTGCCAGCAGCCAAGGGGCCCCCAGTTCCTACGAGCAGTACTTC.

This clonotype was picked up a small number of times. The chain has TRBV7-9 and TRBJ1-1; D not certain. V lost 7 bases to trimming and J lost 8 bases, with 14 bases between them. The CDR3 spans 12 residues. The germline gives CDR1 SEHNR, CDR2 FQNEAQ (reference sequence). CDR3 coding DNA: TGTGCCAGCACCCGAGGCCCAGGCGAAGCTTTCTTT. Protein product: CASTRGPGEAFF.

The chain combines TRBV6-5 with TRBJ2-2, with D possibly being TRBD1 or TRBD2 (6 bases each). V was trimmed by 0 bases and J by 3 bases, leaving 11 bases between them. CDR1 is MNHEY, CDR2 SVGAGI, per germline. The CDR3 loop spans 16 amino acids. This chain's CDR3 is CASSYSGRGHTGELFF. The CDR3 nucleotides are TGTGCCAGCAGTTACTCGGGACGGGGGCACACCGGGGAGCTGTTTTTT.

The chain joins TRBV24-1 to TRBJ2-5, with D perhaps TRBD1 (6 bases). Germline-derived CDR1 and CDR2 are KGHDR and SFDVKD. V was clipped by 4 bases and J by 0 bases, with 11 bases between them. The CDR3 has 15 residues. The CDR3 sequence: CATSDPTGYQETQYF. The CDR3 bases are TGTGCCACCAGTGACCCGACAGGATACCAAGAGACCCAGTACTTC.

This clonotype was recorded a few times. J is TRBJ1-5 and V is TRBV28; no firm D call. The CDR3 has 14 amino acids. Germline CDR1 is MDHEN and CDR2 is SYDVKM. V lost 1 base and J lost 4, with 8 bases in between. The DNA of the CDR3 is TGTGCCAGCAGTTTATCACGGCTTAATCAGCCCCAGCATTTT. Translated, it gives CASSLSRLNQPQHF.

This clonotype was seen only a few times. V gene TRBV4-3 combines with J gene TRBJ2-1; the D is unclear. The CDR3 sequence is 15 residues long. The V gene lost 1 base and the J gene lost 0 bases, with 7 bases spanning the gap. Germline-derived CDR1 and CDR2 are LGHNA and YSLEER. CDR3 in amino acids: CASSQVVSSYNEQFF. CDR3 DNA: TGCGCCAGCAGCCAAGTCGTAAGCTCCTACAATGAGCAGTTCTTC.

This clonotype was recorded a few times. The junction departs from germline at one end; a sequencing error may be responsible. The CDR3 coding sequence is TGTGCCAGCAGCCAAGCGACAGGTACGCAGTATTTT. It codes for CASSQATGTQYF. This chain links TRBV3-1 with TRBJ2-3; D may be TRBD1 (6 bases). From germline, CDR1 is LGHDT and CDR2 YNNKEL (reference sequence). CDR3 length equals 12 residues.

The rearrangement joins TRBV18 to TRBJ2-1, with 11 bases that match TRBD2. Germline V gene data show CDR1 as KGHSH and CDR2 as LQKENI. V shed 3 bases, J shed 5 bases, and the junction held 9 bases outside the gene matches. This CDR3 has 17 amino acids. CDR3 protein: CASSPSLAGGHNNEQFF. Written as DNA, the CDR3 is TGTGCCAGCTCACCTTCGCTAGCGGGGGGTCATAACAATGAGCAGTTCTTC.

There are a few counts of this clonotype. The chain carries TRBV9 and TRBJ2-7; D call uncertain. CDR3 size: 15 residues. V lost 0 bases and J 0 bases, leaving 10 bases between the germline ends. Germline V gene data show CDR1 as SGDLS and CDR2 as YYNGEE. The CDR3: CASSVGQAVSYEQYF. The CDR3 nucleotides are TGTGCCAGCAGCGTAGGGCAGGCCGTCTCCTACGAGCAGTACTTC.

The rearrangement links TRBV12-3 or TRBV12-4 to TRBJ2-6, with no clear D. Trimming took off 2 bases at V and 6 bases at J, with 5 bases between the two ends. The CDR3 spans 13 residues. The CDR3 DNA sequence: TGTGCCAGCAGTTTAAGGCAGGCCAACGTCCTGACTTTC. Protein: CASSLRQANVLTF.

This clonotype was counted ten times or more. The rearrangement joins TRBV6-2 or TRBV6-3 to TRBJ2-1, with 7 bases matching TRBD2. The CDR3 runs to 12 residues. Trimming removed 6 bases from V and 16 bases from J; junction bases left unmatched: 12. The germline CDR1 and CDR2 sequences are MNHEY and SVGEGT. CDR3 coding DNA: TGTGCCAGCAGGACGACTAGCCGGTTTCTCTTCTTC. This gives the protein CASRTTSRFLFF.

The V call is TRBV4-1, the J call TRBJ2-1; 9 bases match TRBD2. The J segment lost 9 bases and the V segment lost 2 bases, leaving 8 bases of the junction unmatched. CDR3 length equals 15 residues. The germline V gene has CDR1 MGHRA and CDR2 YSYEKL. As DNA, the CDR3 is TGCGCCAGCAGCCAACTAGCGGGGACCATAGGTGAGCAGTTCTTC. It translates to CASSQLAGTIGEQFF.

The chain links TRBV18 to TRBJ1-3; D unresolved. Trimming cost V 3 bases and J 4 bases, with 7 bases left between them. CDR3 length equals 13 residues. CDR1 and CDR2 (germline): KGHSH, LQKENI. CDR3 region: CASSPMSGNTIYF. The DNA of the CDR3 is TGTGCCAGCTCACCCATGTCAGGAAACACCATATATTTT.

In this sample, this clonotype turned up many times. The genes are TRBV12-3 or TRBV12-4 and TRBJ2-3; D might be TRBD1 (6 bases). Deletions cut 0 bases from V and 6 bases from J, with 16 bases between. The CDR3 runs to 16 residues. CDR3 region: CASSLAVRDTGDTQYF. The CDR3 nucleotides read TGTGCCAGCAGTTTAGCGGTCCGGGACACCGGGGATACGCAGTATTTT.

V gene TRBV20-1 combines with J gene TRBJ2-1; D might be TRBD1 or TRBD2, each matching 6 bases. V gave up 6 bases and J gave up 6 bases, with 24 bases separating them. The CDR3 loop spans 16 amino acids. Germline CDR1 and CDR2: DFQATT and SNEGSKA (reference sequence). This chain's CDR3 is CSARPLTRGEINEQFF. The CDR3 nucleotides read TGCAGTGCGAGGCCCCTAACTAGGGGGGAGATCAATGAGCAGTTCTTC.

The V gene is TRBV7-9, the J gene TRBJ2-1; D is perhaps TRBD2 (7 bases). Germline values: CDR1 SEHNR, CDR2 FQNEAQ (reference sequence). The V gene lost 6 bases and the J gene lost 4 bases, with 22 bases spanning the gap. This CDR3 region has 17 residues. The CDR3 nucleotides read TGTGCCAGCAGACCTCGGGGGGCTGGGGGGATATACAATGAGCAGTTCTTC. Translating gives CASRPRGAGGIYNEQFF.

This clonotype was counted only a few times. This chain joins TRBV12-3 or TRBV12-4 and TRBJ1-1, with D perhaps TRBD1 (6 bases). CDR3 length: 16 residues. The germline V and J ends were trimmed by 4 bases and 1 base, with 16 bases remaining between them. This CDR3 is CASSSPTGGKNTEAFF. The CDR3 DNA sequence: TGTGCCAGCAGTTCTCCGACAGGTGGGAAGAACACTGAAGCTTTCTTT.

This clonotype was seen a few times. The rearrangement uses TRBV24-1 and TRBJ1-5; no clear D gene. V dropped 3 bases and J dropped 2 bases, with 7 bases sitting between them. The CDR3 length is 14 residues. CDR1 KGHDR and CDR2 SFDVKD come from the germline V gene. The CDR3 DNA reads as TGTGCCACCAGTGATATAGGGCGCAATCAGCCCCAGCATTTT. This gives the protein CATSDIGRNQPQHF.

This clonotype was counted only a few times. The chain joins TRBV21-1 to TRBJ1-6. TRBV21-1 is shown as a pseudogene. This CDR3 has 16 residues. The CDR3 reads CALGEGPRSYNSPLHF. CDR3 DNA: TGTGCCTTGGGAGAGGGTCCTCGCTCCTATAATTCACCCCTCCACTTT.

In this sample, this clonotype turned up a few times. The genes are TRBV5-5 and TRBJ2-2; weak D call: TRBD1 (6 bases). The V and J ends lost 2 bases and 6 bases respectively, with 11 bases between them. This CDR3 spans 14 amino acids. Germline CDR1 is SGHKS and CDR2 is YYEKEE (reference sequence). For the CDR3, the DNA is TGTGCCAGCAGCTTTTCAGGGGTCGCCGGGGAGCTGTTTTTT. It codes for CASSFSGVAGELFF.

This clonotype was counted only a few times. This rearrangement joins TRBV6-2 or TRBV6-3 to TRBJ2-5, with D maybe TRBD2 (5 bases). CDR1 is MNHEY, CDR2 SVGEGT, per germline. The V end was cut by 0 bases, the J end by 5 bases, with 13 bases between. The CDR3 spans 15 residues. Written as DNA, the CDR3 is TGTGCCAGCAGTTACTCGAGAACGGGATTGGAGACCCAGTACTTC. The encoded protein is CASSYSRTGLETQYF.

Note on this clonotype: Germline is not matched at one junction end, which may reflect a read error. J is TRBJ2-2 and V is TRBV2, with 9 bases identical to TRBD1. CDR1 is SNHLY and CDR2 is FYNNEI in the germline V gene. The CDR3 runs 18 residues. The DNA for the CDR3 is TGTACCAGCTGTAACCCGGACAGGGGCCTCCCGGGGGCCGGGGAGCTGTTTTTT. It is translated as CTSCNPDRGLPGAGELFF. Full variable domain (rest looked up from reference TRBV2 and TRBJ2-2): EPEVTQTPSHQVTQMGQEVILRCVPISNHLYFYWYRQILGQKVEFLVSFYNNEISEKSEIFDDQFSVERPDGSNFTLKIRSTKLEDSAMYFCTSCNPDRGLPGAGELFFGEGSRLTVL.